The T cell receptor (beta chain) under discussion was sequenced for a study of blood T cells in healthy people across ages. In this sample, this clonotype turned up a few times. Germline V gene data show CDR1 as SGHTA and CDR2 as FQGNSA. V lost 2 bases and J lost 12, with 17 bases in between. The CDR3 is 15 amino acids. For the second PCR, which ran for roughly 7 to 11 cycles, a sample-barcoded 5' primer and a J-beta primer mix were used. The template-switch adaptor was a 5' adaptor with 12 random nucleotides. It tagged each cDNA molecule. From the 5' RACE reads, TCRdb called clonotypes with MiXCR, one entry per CDR3 protein. The table has roughly 900,000 distinct CDR3 sequences, more than 25% seen once. The authors extracted at least 5 micrograms of total RNA per sample.

This sequence originates from a woman of 80 years or more in good health. This rearrangement joins TRBV7-2 to TRBJ1-6; TRBD1 might be the D (5 bases). Material: blood. CDR3 residues: CASSLSGRGVLPLHF. The CDR3 DNA reads as TGTGCCAGCAGCTTAAGTGGTCGGGGGGTTTTACCCCTCCACTTT.